Sequencing of this T cell receptor (beta chain) was carried out in a study of cytomegalovirus exposure and HLA in healthy donors. Looking at the study overall: The same platform used for the approximately 670 first-cohort repertoires was also used for the 120 or so validation repertoires, as a later analysis reported. Notes on the study in general: Reported results showed that the classifier diagnosed cytomegalovirus status with high specificity and sensitivity.

CDR3 length equals 15 residues. Germline lookup yields CDR1 MNHEY and CDR2 SMNVEV (reference sequence). The V gene lost 2 bases and the J gene lost 4 bases, with 12 bases spanning the gap. Using immunoSEQ multiplex PCR, the repertoire was profiled, and TCRdb retains in-frame clones only, with some absent. The sample has more than 300,000 clones; roughly 85% are singletons. For this clone: The antigen remains undetermined.

The chain has TRBV27 and TRBJ1-5; D possibly corresponds to TRBD1 (6 bases). What was sequenced was PBMCs. This TCR was recovered from a woman under 30 in good health and CMV-seronegative. The CDR3 DNA follows: TGTGCCAGCAGTTTACGTGGACAGTCTAATCAGCCCCAGCATTTT. Its protein product is CASSLRGQSNQPQHF.